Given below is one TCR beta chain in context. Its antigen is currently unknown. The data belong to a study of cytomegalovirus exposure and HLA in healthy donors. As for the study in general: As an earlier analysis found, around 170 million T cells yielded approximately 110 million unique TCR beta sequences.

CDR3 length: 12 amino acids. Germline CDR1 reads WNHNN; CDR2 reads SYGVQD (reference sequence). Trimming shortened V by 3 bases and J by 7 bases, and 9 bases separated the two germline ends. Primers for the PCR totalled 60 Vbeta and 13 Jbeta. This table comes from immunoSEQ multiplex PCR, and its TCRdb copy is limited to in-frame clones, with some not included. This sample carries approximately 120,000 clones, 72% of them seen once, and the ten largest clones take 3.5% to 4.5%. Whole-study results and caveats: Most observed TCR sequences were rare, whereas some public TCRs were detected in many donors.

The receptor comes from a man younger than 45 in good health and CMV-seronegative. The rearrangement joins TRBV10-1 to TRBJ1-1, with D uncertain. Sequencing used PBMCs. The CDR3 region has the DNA TGCGCCAGCAGTGACTGGGGAGATGAAGCTTTCTTT. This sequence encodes CASSDWGDEAFF.